The 9 T cell receptor beta chains reported below all come from one sample, sequenced in a study of blood T cell repertoires in COVID-19. Repertoires were generated with immunoSEQ multiplex PCR, while TCRdb's copy carries only in-frame clones and drops some. Here the sample spans around 300,000 clones, more than 85% being singletons. Sequencing used peripheral blood. Every receptor here comes from a woman in her twenties or thirties with COVID-19, enrolled during active disease.

J is TRBJ1-1 and V is TRBV29-1; D is perhaps TRBD1 (6 bases). The CDR3 contains 13 residues. V was pared by 7 bases and J by 2 bases, with 14 bases between. Per germline, CDR1 SQVTM and CDR2 ANQGSEA. CDR3 nucleotide sequence: TGCAGCGGCCAGGACAGAACTAACACTGAAGCTTTCTTT. Amino acids: CSGQDRTNTEAFF.

The chain couples TRBV4-2 to TRBJ1-4; perhaps TRBD1 as D (5 bases). The CDR3 has 16 amino acids. Germline V lookup: CDR1 LGHNA, CDR2 YNFKEQ. The germline V and J ends were trimmed by 2 bases and 5 bases, with 15 bases remaining between them. The CDR3 sequence is CASSQTFTGLNEKLFF. CDR3 DNA sequence: TGTGCCAGCAGCCAAACCTTTACAGGTCTGAATGAAAAACTGTTTTTT.

This clone was counted ten times or more. V is TRBV2 and J is TRBJ1-2; D gene unclear. Germline V gives CDR1 SNHLY, CDR2 FYNNEI. With 1 base removed from V and 4 bases from J, the gap between germline ends came to 10 bases. The CDR3 runs 14 residues. The CDR3 reads CASSEVSGSYGYTF. CDR3 sequence (DNA): TGTGCCAGCAGTGAAGTGTCCGGTTCCTATGGCTACACCTTC. Full variable domain (missing parts from reference TRBV2 and TRBJ1-2): EPEVTQTPSHQVTQMGQEVILRCVPISNHLYFYWYRQILGQKVEFLVSFYNNEISEKSEIFDDQFSVERPDGSNFTLKIRSTKLEDSAMYFCASSEVSGSYGYTFGSGTRLTVV.

This sequence joins TRBV29-1 and TRBJ1-2; TRBD1 matches 7 bases. V trimming: 5 bases; J trimming: 3 bases; junction bases outside the gene matches: 6. CDR1 is SQVTM and CDR2 is ANQGSEA in the germline V gene. The length of the CDR3 is 13 residues. The CDR3 is CSVKGGVDYGYTF. In nucleotides, the CDR3 is TGCAGCGTTAAAGGGGGCGTCGACTATGGCTACACCTTC.

The J gene is TRBJ1-4, the V gene TRBV2, with TRBD1 as a possible D gene (6 bases). This CDR3 is built from 14 residues. The ends were cut back, 10 bases at V and 8 bases at J, with 20 bases in the middle. Looked up from germline, CDR1 is SNHLY and CDR2 is FYNNEI. CDR3 bases: TGTGCCACCGGGGTTCGGGCAGGGGCAGAAAAACTGTTTTTT. Its protein product is CATGVRAGAEKLFF.

This chain uses TRBV27 with TRBJ1-4; D is perhaps TRBD1 (6 bases). Deletions cut 5 bases from V and 3 bases from J, with 19 bases between. The CDR3 sequence is 17 residues long. Germline V gene sequence: CDR1 MNHEY, CDR2 SMNVEV (reference sequence). The CDR3 DNA follows: TGTGCCAGCAGTACAAATTTCCAGGGGCAGGCTAATGAAAAACTGTTTTTT. It translates to CASSTNFQGQANEKLFF. Supplemented by reference TRBV27 and TRBJ1-4, the full variable domain reads EAQVTQNPRYLITVTGKKLTVTCSQNMNHEYMSWYRQDPGLGLRQIYYSMNVEVTDKGDVPEGYKVSRKEKRNFPLILESPSPNQTSLYFCASSTNFQGQANEKLFFGSGTQLSVL.

The rearrangement links TRBV5-1 to TRBJ1-1; D perhaps matches TRBD1 (5 bases). This CDR3 is 15 amino acids long. The germline CDR1 and CDR2 sequences are SGHRS and YFSETQ. V lost 0 bases and J 0 bases, leaving 9 bases between the germline ends. DNA for the CDR3: TGCGCCAGCAGCTTGGCAGCGACAGTGAACACTGAAGCTTTCTTT. Amino acid sequence: CASSLAATVNTEAFF.

CDR3 DNA sequence: TGTGCCAGTAGTAAAGACAGGGTTAACACCGGGGAGCTGTTTTTT. Amino acids: CASSKDRVNTGELFF. The chain joins TRBV19 to TRBJ2-2, with 7 positions matching TRBD1. Germline-derived CDR1 and CDR2 are LNHDA and SQIVND (reference sequence). Trimming took 4 bases from V and 2 from J; bases not matched to a gene: 4. CDR3 size: 15 residues.

V is TRBV19 and J is TRBJ2-2; TRBD2 is a possible D gene (6 bases). This CDR3 contains 14 residues. The germline CDR1 and CDR2 sequences are LNHDA and SQIVND (reference sequence). The V and J ends lost 4 bases and 2 bases respectively, with 8 bases between them. The CDR3 spells CASSTGTNTGELFF. DNA for the CDR3: TGTGCCAGTAGTACCGGGACTAACACCGGGGAGCTGTTTTTT. Full variable domain (remainder filled in from reference TRBV19 and TRBJ2-2): DGGITQSPKYLFRKEGQNVTLSCEQNLNHDAMYWYRQDPGQGLRLIYYSQIVNDFQKGDIAEGYSVSREKKESFPLTVTSAQKNPTAFYLCASSTGTNTGELFFGEGSRLTVL.